Listed below are T cell receptor beta chains from one sample, sequenced in a study of human versus mouse CDR3 diversity and MHC coevolution. Produced via immunoSEQ multiplex PCR; TCRdb's table is partial and in-frame only. Of just under 60,000 clones detected, around 94% appear once; the ten largest clones hold approximately 20%. The material sequenced was naive CD4+ T cells from blood. The receptors were sampled from a person in their sixties or seventies in good health. CDR3s include the opening cysteine and the closing phenylalanine or tryptophan. Each record gives: V gene, D gene, J gene, clone size, CDR3 protein, CDR3 DNA. D genes are given only for firm matches. Size is omitted from some rows. Given values are once, few, many or a class for expanded clones.

TRBV29-1	TRBD2	TRBJ2-1	NA	CSVVVAGVSNEQFF	TGCAGCGTTGTGGTAGCGGGAGTGAGCAATGAGCAGTTCTTC
TRBV5-1	TRBD2	TRBJ2-2	NA	CASTLTSGLAGVLSGELFF	TGCGCCAGCACCCTAACCTCGGGACTAGCGGGAGTGCTGTCCGGGGAGCTGTTTTTT
TRBV29-1	TRBD1	TRBJ2-7	NA	CSVEATGGYEQYF	TGCAGCGTTGAAGCGACAGGGGGCTACGAGCAGTACTTC
TRBV7-2	TRBD2	TRBJ2-1	NA	CASSPGRAVNNEQFF	TGTGCCAGCAGCCCCGGGAGGGCCGTCAACAATGAGCAGTTCTTC
TRBV15	TRBD2	TRBJ2-3	once	CATSRELAGGEDTQYF	TGTGCCACCAGCAGAGAGCTAGCGGGAGGGGAAGATACGCAGTATTTT
TRBV5-4	NA	TRBJ2-1	NA	CASSPEAQQLTREQFF	TGTGCCAGCTCCCCCGAGGCCCAGCAGCTTACCCGTGAGCAGTTCTTC
TRBV5-1	NA	TRBJ2-5	NA	CASSPGFLETQYF	TGCGCCAGCAGTCCAGGGTTCCTGGAGACCCAGTACTTC
TRBV7-9	TRBD1	TRBJ1-1	NA	CASSLGTGRDTEAFF	TGTGCCAGCAGCTTAGGGACAGGGAGGGACACTGAAGCTTTCTTT
TRBV5-1	NA	TRBJ2-2	NA	CASSSTGMNTGELFF	TGCGCCAGCAGCTCTACAGGGATGAACACCGGGGAGCTGTTTTTT
TRBV28	NA	TRBJ2-5	NA	CASSLMKVAGRKETQYF	TGTGCCAGCAGTTTAATGAAGGTAGCTGGAAGAAAAGAGACCCAGTACTTC
TRBV7-9	TRBD1	TRBJ1-1	NA	CASSLRGQSALEAFF	TGTGCCAGCAGCCTGAGGGGACAGTCGGCCCTTGAAGCTTTCTTT
TRBV10-3	TRBD1	TRBJ1-2	few	CAISEDRGQLRGYTF	TGTGCCATCAGTGAGGACAGGGGGCAGTTACGGGGCTACACCTTC
TRBV19	TRBD1	TRBJ2-2	NA	CATLDRVTGELFF	TGTGCCACCCTGGACAGGGTCACCGGGGAGCTGTTTTTT
TRBV5-1	TRBD1	TRBJ1-1	NA	CASSLQGSNTEAFF	TGCGCCAGCAGCCTACAGGGGTCGAACACTGAAGCTTTCTTT
TRBV27	NA	TRBJ1-3	NA	CASSLEPSGNTIYF	TGTGCCAGCAGTTTGGAGCCCTCTGGAAACACCATATATTTT
TRBV7-9	TRBD2	TRBJ2-1	once	CASSFGASGRIDEQFF	TGTGCCAGCAGCTTCGGGGCTAGCGGGAGAATAGATGAGCAGTTCTTC
TRBV6-1	TRBD2	TRBJ2-1	NA	CASSPGTSGRGEQFF	TGTGCCAGCAGTCCCGGGACTAGCGGGAGGGGCGAGCAGTTCTTC
TRBV4-1	NA	TRBJ1-5	NA	CASSQEQADYSNQPQHF	TGCGCCAGCAGCCAAGAGCAGGCCGACTATAGCAATCAGCCCCAGCATTTT
TRBV29-1	NA	TRBJ2-3	NA	CSVVTIWTSTDTQYF	TGCAGCGTTGTTACCATATGGACTAGCACAGATACGCAGTATTTT
TRBV5-1	TRBD1	TRBJ2-1	NA	CASRQTGGSYNEQFF	TGCGCCAGCAGGCAGACAGGGGGCTCCTACAATGAGCAGTTCTTC
TRBV27	TRBD2	TRBJ2-7	NA	CASSPGGLAGGYEQYF	TGTGCCAGCAGTCCAGGGGGACTAGCGGGAGGCTACGAGCAGTACTTC
TRBV11-2	TRBD2	TRBJ2-2	NA	CASSWTSEAGELFF	TGTGCCAGCAGCTGGACTAGTGAGGCCGGGGAGCTGTTTTTT
TRBV6-4	TRBD2	TRBJ2-1	NA	CASSSVVAGVNEQFF	TGTGCCAGCAGTAGCGTCGTAGCGGGAGTTAATGAGCAGTTCTTC
TRBV11-2	NA	TRBJ2-1	NA	CASSVDSNNEQFF	TGTGCCAGCAGCGTGGACAGTAACAATGAGCAGTTCTTC
TRBV5-4	TRBD1	TRBJ2-5	NA	CASSLGQGLQETQYF	TGTGCCAGCAGCCTGGGACAGGGGTTACAAGAGACCCAGTACTTC
TRBV7-8	NA	TRBJ2-2	once	CATSGVGELFF	TGTGCCACCTCGGGGGTCGGGGAGCTGTTTTTT
TRBV5-4	TRBD1	TRBJ1-4	NA	CASSLAGTGLREKLFF	TGTGCCAGCAGCTTGGCCGGGACAGGGCTGAGGGAAAAACTGTTTTTT
TRBV5-1	NA	TRBJ2-3	NA	CASSLERGIPNTDTQYF	TGCGCCAGCAGCTTGGAACGAGGGATACCCAACACAGATACGCAGTATTTT
TRBV10-3	NA	TRBJ1-2	few	CAISPGGYGYGYTF	TGTGCCATCAGCCCCGGGGGGTATGGGTATGGCTACACCTTC
TRBV5-1	TRBD2	TRBJ2-2	NA	CASSSTSGREITGELFF	TGCGCCAGCAGCTCGACTAGCGGGAGGGAAATCACCGGGGAGCTGTTTTTT
TRBV30	NA	TRBJ1-1	NA	CAWSDQAFTEAFF	TGTGCCTGGAGTGATCAGGCCTTCACTGAAGCTTTCTTT
TRBV4-1	TRBD1	TRBJ1-2	NA	CASSHAGGNYGYTF	TGCGCCAGCAGCCACGCAGGGGGCAACTATGGCTACACCTTC
TRBV9	NA	TRBJ2-5	NA	CASSVNIIQETQYF	TGTGCCAGCAGCGTAAACATAATCCAAGAGACCCAGTACTTC
TRBV19	TRBD2	TRBJ2-3	NA	CASTYRLGGRASDTQYF	TGTGCCAGTACCTATCGGCTTGGCGGGAGGGCGTCAGATACGCAGTATTTT
TRBV6-1	TRBD1	TRBJ2-3	NA	CASSEPGGTGVDTQYF	TGTGCCAGCAGTGAACCCGGCGGGACAGGGGTAGATACGCAGTATTTT
TRBV7-2	NA	TRBJ2-7	NA	CASSLGGVPSYEQYF	TGTGCCAGCAGCTTAGGGGGAGTGCCCTCCTACGAGCAGTACTTC
TRBV7-3	NA	TRBJ2-7	NA	CASSPQGGLGSYEQYF	TGTGCCAGCAGCCCCCAGGGGGGATTGGGTTCCTACGAGCAGTACTTC
TRBV2	NA	TRBJ2-3	NA	CASNRDADTQYF	TGTGCCAGCAACAGGGATGCAGATACGCAGTATTTT
TRBV9	TRBD2	TRBJ2-2	NA	CASSVAGMAGGPGGELFF	TGTGCCAGCAGCGTGGCTGGGATGGCGGGAGGGCCGGGCGGGGAGCTGTTTTTT
TRBV5-1	TRBD1	TRBJ1-2	NA	CASSLGGTANYGYTF	TGCGCCAGCAGCTTGGGTGGGACAGCAAACTATGGCTACACCTTC
TRBV25-1	NA	TRBJ2-2	NA	CASSDPGQGDTGELFF	TGTGCCAGCAGTGATCCCGGGCAGGGTGACACCGGGGAGCTGTTTTTT
TRBV5-4	NA	TRBJ2-5	NA	CASSLSGRTETQYF	TGTGCCAGCAGCTTGTCGGGAAGAACGGAGACCCAGTACTTC
TRBV19	TRBD1	TRBJ1-1	NA	CASSSGQGATEAFF	TGTGCCAGTAGTTCGGGACAGGGGGCCACTGAAGCTTTCTTT
TRBV7-9	TRBD2	TRBJ2-2	NA	CASSLAWRLAGGGTGELFF	TGTGCCAGCAGCTTAGCGTGGAGACTAGCGGGAGGTGGCACCGGGGAGCTGTTTTTT
TRBV30	NA	TRBJ1-1	NA	CAWSRDYEAFF	TGTGCCTGGAGTCGGGATTACGAAGCTTTCTTT